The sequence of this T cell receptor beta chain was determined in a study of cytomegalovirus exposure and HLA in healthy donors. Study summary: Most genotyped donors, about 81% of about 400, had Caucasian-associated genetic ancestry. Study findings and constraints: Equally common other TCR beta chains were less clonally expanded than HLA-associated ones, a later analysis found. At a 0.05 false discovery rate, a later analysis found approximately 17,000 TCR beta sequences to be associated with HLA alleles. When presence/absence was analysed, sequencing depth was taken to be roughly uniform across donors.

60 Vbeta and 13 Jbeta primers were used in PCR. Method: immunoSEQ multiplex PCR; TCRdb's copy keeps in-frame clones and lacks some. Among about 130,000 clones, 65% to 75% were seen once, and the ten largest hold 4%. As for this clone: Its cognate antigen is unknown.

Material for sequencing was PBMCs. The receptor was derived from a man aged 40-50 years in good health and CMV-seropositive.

CDR3 amino acids: CASSQTTGDSNQPQHF. The CDR3 DNA reads as TGCGCCAGCAGCCAAACGACAGGAGATAGCAATCAGCCCCAGCATTTT. V usage is TRBV4-3 and J usage is TRBJ1-5; maybe TRBD1 (6 bases). This CDR3 has 16 amino acids. The V gene's germline CDR1 is LGHNA and CDR2 YSLEER. The V end lost 2 bases, the J end lost 0 bases, and 11 bases lay between the germline ends.